This TCR beta chain was identified during a study of CD8+CD57+ T cells in acquired aplastic anemia. Background on the study: CD4+ reads averaged around 10 million in healthy donors.

The template used for profiling TCR beta VDJ and CDR3 was genomic DNA. TCRdb recomputed calls from the reads with MiXCR, one row per CDR3 protein. The sample consists of about 160,000 distinct CDR3 sequences, 35% to 55% of them appearing once. Study-level results: Researchers reported that CD8+ Simpson's diversity was not significantly different in patients versus controls. Common to patients and controls were about 31 CD8+ CDR3 sequences.

This CDR3 comprises 16 residues. Germline assignment: CDR1 MGHRA and CDR2 YSYEKL. The V end lost 4 bases, the J end lost 4 bases, and 19 bases lay between the germline ends. Note on this clonotype: Its antigen is not identified. No conserved phenylalanine or tryptophan ends this CDR3, so it is likely a read error.

The sequence derives from a human donor in good health. The V call is TRBV4-1, the J call TRBJ1-1; D may be TRBD1 (5 bases). What was sequenced was sorted CD4+, CD8+, or CD8+CD57+ T cells (not recorded which) from PBMCs. CDR3 nucleotides: TGCGCCAGCAGCCTAAGCCTGACCAGAGGGACCACTGAAGCTTTCTCT. As protein: CASSLSLTRGTTEAFS.